The T cell receptor beta chain under discussion was sequenced for a study of blood T cells in healthy people across ages. The CDR3 length is 15 residues. V lost 0 bases and J lost 0, with 5 bases in between. CDR1 and CDR2 (germline): KGHDR, SFDVKD. With a J-beta primer mix and a sample-barcoded 5' primer, a second PCR ran 7 to 11 cycles. TCRdb reprocessed the 5' RACE reads via MiXCR and lists one record per CDR3 protein. The data contain approximately 800,000 distinct CDR3 sequences, more than 45% of them singletons. Sample: blood. The chain carries TRBV24-1 and TRBJ2-1; D is unclear. The TCR sequence derives from a man aged 30 to 39 in good health. The CDR3 loop reads CATSDLPSSYNEQFF. The CDR3 DNA is TGTGCCACCAGTGATTTGCCGAGCTCCTACAATGAGCAGTTCTTC.